This T cell receptor beta chain appears in the sequencing data of a study of neurological immune-mediated disorders. Study-level results: Whereas HTLV-1-associated myelopathy showed the most TCR clonal expansion, multiple sclerosis showed the least, with levels below those of healthy controls.

This clonotype showed up many times. Its matching antigen is unknown. It was from 2 million PBMCs stored at -80 C that the unsorted libraries were obtained. With 10-nucleotide random UMIs, 5'RACE was used to make the cDNA. In every sequencing run, more than 170 million TCR-beta sequences were generated from 15-18 subjects. TCRdb analysed the 5' RACE reads with MiXCR anew, one entry per CDR3 protein. This table holds about 50,000 distinct CDR3 sequences, around 10% found once. The CDR3 extends over 17 amino acids. V dropped 5 bases and J dropped 0 bases, with 17 bases sitting between them. Germline V lookup: CDR1 SGHVS, CDR2 FQNEAQ.

This rearrangement joins TRBV7-8 to TRBJ2-1; TRBD1 is a possible D gene (6 bases). What was sequenced was PBMCs. This sequence originates from a man in his 70s with HTLV-1-associated myelopathy (HAM/TSP). The CDR3 sequence: CASSARGGRGSYNEQFF. CDR3 nucleotide sequence: TGTGCCAGCAGCGCCCGTGGGGGCCGGGGCTCCTACAATGAGCAGTTCTTC.